This T cell receptor (beta chain) emerged from a study of a mutant IDH1 vaccine in newly diagnosed glioma. Method: immunoSEQ multiplex PCR; TCRdb's copy keeps in-frame clones and lacks some. The repertoire holds 56,000 or so clones, with about 77% as singletons. V dropped 1 base and J dropped 5 bases, with 20 bases sitting between them. This CDR3 contains 17 residues. Looked up from germline, CDR1 is LGHNA and CDR2 is YNFKEQ. This clone was seen just once. Its antigen remains unknown. This sample's time point: week 5, during vaccination. Alongside topical imiquimod, each dose of vaccine comprised 300 ug of mutant IDH1 20-mer peptide.

The sequences come from PBMCs, collected from a glioma patient whose treatment included an IDH1 peptide vaccine. This TCR was sampled from a woman aged 40 to 55 with glioma. The chain links TRBV4-2 to TRBJ2-5, with D perhaps TRBD2 (6 bases). The CDR3, as DNA: TGTGCCAGCAGCCAAGGGGCCCCGGGGTCCCTAGCGGAGACCCAGTACTTC. Translating gives CASSQGAPGSLAETQYF.